The present T cell receptor (beta chain) was sequenced within a study of T-cell memory formation after mild COVID-19. Germline CDR1 is SGHTA and CDR2 is FQGNSA. This CDR3 has 12 amino acids. V was trimmed by 5 bases and J by 7 bases, leaving 11 bases between them. TCRdb independently ran MiXCR on the 5' RACE reads; one entry per CDR3 protein. The data show about 180,000 distinct CDR3 sequences, with around 18% seen just once and around 3.9% held by the top ten. The chain employs TRBV7-2 and TRBJ2-5; a weak D match, TRBD1 (5 bases). This TCR derives from a man aged 18 to 35 who had mild COVID-19 (a few samples of this study predate the infection). Cell type and time point are not known. Input material: PBMCs or a T cell subset sorted from them (not recorded which). The CDR3: CASSLQERTQYF. The CDR3 DNA reads as TGTGCCAGCAGCCTACAGGAAAGGACCCAGTACTTC.